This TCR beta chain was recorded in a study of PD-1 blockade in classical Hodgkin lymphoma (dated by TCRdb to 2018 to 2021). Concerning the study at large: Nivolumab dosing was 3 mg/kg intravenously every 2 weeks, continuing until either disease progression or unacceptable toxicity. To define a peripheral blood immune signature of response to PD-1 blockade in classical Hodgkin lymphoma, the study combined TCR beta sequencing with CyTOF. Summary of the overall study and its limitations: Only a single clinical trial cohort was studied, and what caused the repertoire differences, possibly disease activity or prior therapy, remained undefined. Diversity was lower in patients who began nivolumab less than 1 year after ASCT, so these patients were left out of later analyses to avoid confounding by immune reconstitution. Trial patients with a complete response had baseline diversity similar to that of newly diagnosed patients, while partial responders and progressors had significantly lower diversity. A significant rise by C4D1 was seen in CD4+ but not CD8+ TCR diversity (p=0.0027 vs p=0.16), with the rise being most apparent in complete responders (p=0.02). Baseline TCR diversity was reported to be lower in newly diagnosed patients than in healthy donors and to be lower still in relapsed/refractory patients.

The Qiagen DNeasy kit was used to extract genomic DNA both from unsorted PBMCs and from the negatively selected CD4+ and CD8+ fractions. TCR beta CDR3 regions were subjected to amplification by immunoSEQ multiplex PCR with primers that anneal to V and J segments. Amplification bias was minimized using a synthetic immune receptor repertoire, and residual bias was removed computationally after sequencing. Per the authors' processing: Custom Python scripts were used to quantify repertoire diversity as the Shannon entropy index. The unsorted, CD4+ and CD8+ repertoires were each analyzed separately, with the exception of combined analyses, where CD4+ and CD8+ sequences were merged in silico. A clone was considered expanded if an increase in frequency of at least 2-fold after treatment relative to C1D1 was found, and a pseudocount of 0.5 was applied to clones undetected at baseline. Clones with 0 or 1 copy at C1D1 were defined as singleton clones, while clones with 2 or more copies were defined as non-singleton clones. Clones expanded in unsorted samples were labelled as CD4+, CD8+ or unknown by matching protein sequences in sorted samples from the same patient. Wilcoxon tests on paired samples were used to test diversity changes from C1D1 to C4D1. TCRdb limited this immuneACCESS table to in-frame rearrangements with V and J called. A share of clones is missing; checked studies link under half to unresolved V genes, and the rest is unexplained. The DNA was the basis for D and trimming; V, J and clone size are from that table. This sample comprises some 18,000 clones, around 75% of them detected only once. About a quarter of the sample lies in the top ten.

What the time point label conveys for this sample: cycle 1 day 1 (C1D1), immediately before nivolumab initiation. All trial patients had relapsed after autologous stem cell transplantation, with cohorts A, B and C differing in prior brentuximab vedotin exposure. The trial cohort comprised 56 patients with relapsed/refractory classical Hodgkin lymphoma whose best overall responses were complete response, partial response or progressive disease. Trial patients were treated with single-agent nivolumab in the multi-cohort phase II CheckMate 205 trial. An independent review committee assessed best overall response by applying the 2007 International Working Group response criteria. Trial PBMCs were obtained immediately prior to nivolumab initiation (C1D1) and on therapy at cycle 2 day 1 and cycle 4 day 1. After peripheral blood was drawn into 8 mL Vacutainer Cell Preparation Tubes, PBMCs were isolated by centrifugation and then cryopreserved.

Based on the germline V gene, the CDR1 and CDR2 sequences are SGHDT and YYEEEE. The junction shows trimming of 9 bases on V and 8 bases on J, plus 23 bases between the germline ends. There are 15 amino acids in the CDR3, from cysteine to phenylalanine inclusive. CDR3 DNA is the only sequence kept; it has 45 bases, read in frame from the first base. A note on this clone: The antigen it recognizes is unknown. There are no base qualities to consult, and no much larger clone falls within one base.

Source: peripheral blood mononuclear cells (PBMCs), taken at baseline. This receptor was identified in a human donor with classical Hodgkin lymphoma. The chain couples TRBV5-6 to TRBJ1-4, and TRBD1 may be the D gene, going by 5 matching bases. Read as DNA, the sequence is TGTGCCACCACTACTTGGGGGGGTCCGGACGAAAAACTGTTTTTT. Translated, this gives CATTTWGGPDEKLFF. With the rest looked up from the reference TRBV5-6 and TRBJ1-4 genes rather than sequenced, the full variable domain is DAGVTQSPTHLIKTRGQQVTLRCSPKSGHDTVSWYQQALGQGPQFIFQYYEEEERQRGNFPDRFSGHQFPNYSSELNVNALLLGDSALYLCATTTWGGPDEKLFFGSGTQLSVL.